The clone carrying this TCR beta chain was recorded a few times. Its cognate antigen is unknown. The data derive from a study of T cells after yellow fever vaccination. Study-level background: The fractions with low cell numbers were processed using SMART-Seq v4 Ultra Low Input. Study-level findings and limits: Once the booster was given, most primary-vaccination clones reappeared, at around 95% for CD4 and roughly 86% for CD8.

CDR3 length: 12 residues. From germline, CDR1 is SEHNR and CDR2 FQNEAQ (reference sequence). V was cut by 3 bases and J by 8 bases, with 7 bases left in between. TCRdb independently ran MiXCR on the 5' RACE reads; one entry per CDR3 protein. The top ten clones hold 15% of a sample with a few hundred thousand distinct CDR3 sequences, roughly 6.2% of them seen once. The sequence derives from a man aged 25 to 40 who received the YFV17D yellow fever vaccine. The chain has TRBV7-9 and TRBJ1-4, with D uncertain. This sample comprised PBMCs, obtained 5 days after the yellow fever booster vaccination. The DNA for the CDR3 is TGTGCCAGCAGCTTTACATCCGAAAAACTGTTTTTT. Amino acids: CASSFTSEKLFF.